This entry concerns a single T cell receptor (beta chain). Its target is unknown. Between the trimmed V and J ends, which lost 6 bases and 0 bases, there was a span of 6 bases. The CDR3 has 13 amino acids. Germline V CDR1 and CDR2: MDHEN, SYDVKM. The data were produced by immunoSEQ multiplex PCR, yet TCRdb's version contains in-frame clones alone and is incomplete. The sample records some 150,000 clones, 88% being singletons. This entry belongs to a study of T cell responses to AZD1222 COVID-19 vaccine. Points from the study as a whole: Clonal diversity may have been underestimated in mostly white British donors. Unmutated variant regions are reportedly the target of nearly half of TCRs that are spike-specific. Vaccine-associated CD4 TCRs spanned spike, dominant at 160-218 and 743-854.

The chain couples TRBV28 to TRBJ1-5; D is ambiguous. This TCR came from an adult in good health. The source material was peripheral blood, sampled on day 0 of AZD1222 vaccination. As DNA, the CDR3 is TGTGCCAGCAGGTTGGGTAGCAATCAGCCCCAGCATTTT. Translation: CASRLGSNQPQHF.